This T cell receptor (beta chain) emerged from a study of blood T cells in healthy people across ages. General study findings and limits: Donor CMV status, an unknown factor, possibly confounded changes in expanded clonotypes.

A second PCR of 7 to 11 cycles used a sample-barcoded 5' primer and a J-beta primer mix. TCRdb itself ran the 5' RACE reads through MiXCR, one entry per CDR3 protein. Here the sample spans about 720,000 distinct CDR3 sequences, roughly 25% being singletons. Trimming took off 0 bases at V and 4 bases at J, with 9 bases between the two ends. From germline, CDR1 is DFQATT and CDR2 SNEGSKA (reference sequence). The CDR3 contains 13 residues. On this clonotype: Its antigen is unidentified.

This sample also appeared in a second study, on T cells of mothers and their children.

Sequencing was done on a sample of blood. The TCR was taken from a boy under 18 in good health. This chain joins TRBV20-1 and TRBJ1-2; possible D gene TRBD1, 5 bases. The DNA of the CDR3 is TGCAGTGCTAGAGAAGGGACTTCCTATGGCTACACCTTC. This codes for CSAREGTSYGYTF.